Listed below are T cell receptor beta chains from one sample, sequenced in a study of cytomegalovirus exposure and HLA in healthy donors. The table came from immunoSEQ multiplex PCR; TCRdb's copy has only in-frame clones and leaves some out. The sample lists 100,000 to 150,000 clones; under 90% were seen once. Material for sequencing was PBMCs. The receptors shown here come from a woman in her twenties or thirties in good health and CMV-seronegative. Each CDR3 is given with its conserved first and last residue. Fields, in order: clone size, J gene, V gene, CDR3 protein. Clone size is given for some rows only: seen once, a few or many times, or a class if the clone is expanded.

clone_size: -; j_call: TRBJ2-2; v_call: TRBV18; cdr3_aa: CASSLPGQSTGELFF
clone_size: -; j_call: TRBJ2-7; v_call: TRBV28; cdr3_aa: CASTLAGISYEQYF
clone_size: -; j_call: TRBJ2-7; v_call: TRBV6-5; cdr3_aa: CASSYSQEYEQYF
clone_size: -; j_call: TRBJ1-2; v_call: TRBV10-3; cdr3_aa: CAISEGRESHGYTF
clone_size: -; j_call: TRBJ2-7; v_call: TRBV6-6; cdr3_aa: CASSTGGEQYF
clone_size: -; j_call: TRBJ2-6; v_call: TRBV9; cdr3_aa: CASSVASGGSGANVLTF
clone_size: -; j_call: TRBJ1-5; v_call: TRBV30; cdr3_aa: CAWSVPGAPGNQPQHF
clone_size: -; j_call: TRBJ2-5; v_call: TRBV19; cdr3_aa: CASSIGGGGETQYF
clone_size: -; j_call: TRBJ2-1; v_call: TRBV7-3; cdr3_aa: CASSSRQGVFNEQFF
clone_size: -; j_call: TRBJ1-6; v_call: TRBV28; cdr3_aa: CASSDTSSYNSPLHF
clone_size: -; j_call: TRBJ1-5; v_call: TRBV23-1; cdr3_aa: CASSQSLMGQAIQPQHF
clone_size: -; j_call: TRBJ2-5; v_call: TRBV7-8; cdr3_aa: CASSLAIGVAPVVPQGTQYF
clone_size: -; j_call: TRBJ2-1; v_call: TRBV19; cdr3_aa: CASSPAGWSGGASLSNEQFF
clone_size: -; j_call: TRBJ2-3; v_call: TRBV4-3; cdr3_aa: CASRRTAGGSDTQYF
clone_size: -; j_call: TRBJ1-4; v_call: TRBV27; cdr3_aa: CASSSGQGYEKLFF
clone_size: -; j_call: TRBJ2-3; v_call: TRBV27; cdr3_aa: CASSAGQGSTDTQYF
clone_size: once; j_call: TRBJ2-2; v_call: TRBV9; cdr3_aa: CASSRTGLGGELFF
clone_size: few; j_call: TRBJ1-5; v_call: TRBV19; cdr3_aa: CATGVGSGNQPQHF